This T cell receptor beta chain was sequenced for a study of cytomegalovirus exposure and HLA in healthy donors. The PCR contained 60 Vbeta and 13 Jbeta primers. Sequencing was performed with immunoSEQ multiplex PCR; in TCRdb, only in-frame clones are kept and a portion is missing. This sample has about 110,000 clones; roughly 70% occur once, and the top ten carry almost 8.5%. Germline V CDR1 and CDR2: WNHNN, SYGVQD (reference sequence). V lost 6 bases and J 7 bases, leaving 13 bases between the germline ends. The CDR3 is 13 residues long. The source is a man between 18 and 29 years old in good health and CMV-seropositive. This chain connects TRBV10-1 to TRBJ1-5; tentative D call: TRBD1 (6 bases). The sequenced sample consisted of PBMCs. The CDR3 DNA follows: TGCGCCAGCAGCTCACAGGGCGGCCAGCCCCAGCATTTT. It yields the protein CASSSQGGQPQHF.